This T cell receptor beta chain originates from a study of pediatric ulcerative colitis. The assay was immunoSEQ multiplex PCR, and TCRdb's table has in-frame clones only and misses some. The data contain 15,000 to 20,000 clones, approximately 80% of them seen just once; the ten biggest clones take up more than 6.5%. Rectal tissue came from one to two pinch biopsies taken at colonoscopy. V shed 4 bases and J shed 2 bases, with 19 bases lying between them. The CDR3 contains 17 residues. Per germline, CDR1 SGHNT and CDR2 YYREEE (reference sequence). The source is a boy between 10 and 17 years old who was a control in a study of pediatric ulcerative colitis. The sequencing sample was made of gut tissue. The chain carries TRBV5-4 and TRBJ2-1; D might be TRBD2 (7 bases). The CDR3: CASSEPSGRGPYNEQFF. The CDR3 DNA follows: TGTGCCAGCAGCGAACCCTCTGGGCGGGGGCCCTACAATGAGCAGTTCTTC.